This TCR beta chain was recovered during a study of OX40 agonist ivuxolimab in advanced cancers. Study at large: Aged about 23 to 90 with a mean of around 60 years, they were about 80% male. Study findings and constraints: At 0.1 to 3.0 mg/kg and by week 6, CD4+ and CD8+ T cells in the blood had expanded clonally. The 0.1-3.0 mg/kg partial responders had among the lowest clonal expansion.

Note on this clone: Antigen: not known.

Profiled with immunoSEQ multiplex PCR; TCRdb holds only in-frame clones, not every one. The data contain 92,000 or so clones, 85% to 90% of them singletons. Trimming took 1 base from V and 6 from J, leaving 15 bases between them. Germline CDR1 reads KGHSH; CDR2 reads LQKENI. This CDR3 contains 15 residues. Specimen: CD4+ or CD8+ T cells sorted from blood, collected in a trial of the OX40 agonist ivuxolimab. The chain employs TRBV18 and TRBJ1-2; D uncertain. The sequence derives from an adult with an advanced solid tumor such as melanoma, head and neck, liver or kidney cancer. CDR3 sequence: CASSPLGLPEDGYTF. The CDR3 nucleotides read TGTGCCAGCTCACCACTGGGTCTTCCCGAGGATGGCTACACCTTC. Complete variable domain (other parts from reference TRBV18 and TRBJ1-2): NAGVMQNPRHLVRRRGQEARLRCSPMKGHSHVYWYRQLPEEGLKFMVYLQKENIIDESGMPKERFSAEFPKEGPSILRIQQVVRGDSAAYFCASSPLGLPEDGYTFGSGTRLTVV.